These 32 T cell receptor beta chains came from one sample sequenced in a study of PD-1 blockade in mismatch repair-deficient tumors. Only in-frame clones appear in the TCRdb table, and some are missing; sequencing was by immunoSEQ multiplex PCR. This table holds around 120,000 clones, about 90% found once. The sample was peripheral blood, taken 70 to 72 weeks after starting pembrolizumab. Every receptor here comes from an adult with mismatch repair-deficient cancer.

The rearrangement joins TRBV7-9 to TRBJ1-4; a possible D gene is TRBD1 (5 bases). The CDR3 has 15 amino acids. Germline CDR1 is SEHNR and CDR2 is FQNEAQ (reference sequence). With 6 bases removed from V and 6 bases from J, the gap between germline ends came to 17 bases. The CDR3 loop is CASSPAATVDEKLFF. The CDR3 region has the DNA TGTGCCAGCAGTCCTGCGGCGACAGTTGATGAAAAACTGTTTTTT. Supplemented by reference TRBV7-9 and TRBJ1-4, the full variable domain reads DTGVSQNPRHKITKRGQNVTFRCDPISEHNRLYWYRQTLGQGPEFLTYFQNEAQLEKSRLLSDRFSAERPKGSFSTLEIQRTEQGDSAMYLCASSPAATVDEKLFFGSGTQLSVL.

In DNA, the CDR3 is TGCGCCAGCAGCCAAGCCAGGCTACTGGGCAATGAGCAGTTCTTC. Protein: CASSQARLLGNEQFF. This chain uses TRBV4-3 with TRBJ2-1; D gene uncertain. V lost 1 base to trimming and J lost 6 bases, with 13 bases between them. The germline V gene encodes CDR1 LGHNA and CDR2 YSLEER. The CDR3 is 15 amino acids.

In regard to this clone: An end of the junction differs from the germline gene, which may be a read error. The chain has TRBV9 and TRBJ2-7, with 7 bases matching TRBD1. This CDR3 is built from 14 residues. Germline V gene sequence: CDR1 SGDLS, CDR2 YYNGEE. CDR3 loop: CANSPSTGRDEQYF. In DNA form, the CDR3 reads TGTGCCAACAGCCCATCGACAGGGCGCGACGAGCAGTACTTC.

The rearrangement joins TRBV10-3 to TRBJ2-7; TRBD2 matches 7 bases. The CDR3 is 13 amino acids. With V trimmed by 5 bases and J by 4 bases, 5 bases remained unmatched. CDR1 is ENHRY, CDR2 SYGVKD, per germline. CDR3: CAISPGGGYEQYF. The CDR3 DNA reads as TGTGCCATCAGTCCGGGGGGTGGGTACGAGCAGTACTTC.

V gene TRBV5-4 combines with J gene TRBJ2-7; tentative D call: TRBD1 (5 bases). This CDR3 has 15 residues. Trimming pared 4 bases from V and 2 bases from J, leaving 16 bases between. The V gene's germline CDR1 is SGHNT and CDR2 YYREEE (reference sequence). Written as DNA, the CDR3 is TGTGCCAGCAGCCAAACAGGCGGTTCGACCTACGAGCAGTACTTC. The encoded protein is CASSQTGGSTYEQYF.

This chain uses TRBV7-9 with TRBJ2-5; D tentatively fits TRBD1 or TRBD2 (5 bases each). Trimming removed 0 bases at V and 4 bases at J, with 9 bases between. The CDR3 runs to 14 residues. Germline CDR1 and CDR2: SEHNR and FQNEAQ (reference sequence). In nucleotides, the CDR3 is TGTGCCAGCAGCTTAGCGGGACGCGGAGAGACCCAGTACTTC. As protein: CASSLAGRGETQYF. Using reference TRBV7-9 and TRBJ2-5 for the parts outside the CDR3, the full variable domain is DTGVSQNPRHKITKRGQNVTFRCDPISEHNRLYWYRQTLGQGPEFLTYFQNEAQLEKSRLLSDRFSAERPKGSFSTLEIQRTEQGDSAMYLCASSLAGRGETQYFGPGTRLLVL.

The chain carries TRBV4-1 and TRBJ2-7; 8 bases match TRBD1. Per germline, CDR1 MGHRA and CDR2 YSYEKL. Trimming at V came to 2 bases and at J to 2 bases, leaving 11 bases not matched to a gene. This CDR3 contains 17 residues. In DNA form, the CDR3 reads TGCGCCAGCAGCCAACTTACCGGGACAGGTACTACCTACGAGCAGTACTTC. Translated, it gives CASSQLTGTGTTYEQYF.

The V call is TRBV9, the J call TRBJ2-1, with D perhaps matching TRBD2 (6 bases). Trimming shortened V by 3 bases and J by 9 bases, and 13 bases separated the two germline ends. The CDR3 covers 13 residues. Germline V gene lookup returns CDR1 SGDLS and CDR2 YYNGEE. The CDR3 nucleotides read TGTGCCAGCAGCGAGGGCGAGGGAGGTGAGCAGTTCTTC. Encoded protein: CASSEGEGGEQFF.

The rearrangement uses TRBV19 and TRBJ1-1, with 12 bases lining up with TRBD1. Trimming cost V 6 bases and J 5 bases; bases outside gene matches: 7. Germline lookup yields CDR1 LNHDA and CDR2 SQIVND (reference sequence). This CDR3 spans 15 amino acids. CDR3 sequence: CASRLRDRGRTEAFF. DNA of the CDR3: TGTGCCAGTAGACTAAGGGACAGGGGGCGGACTGAAGCTTTCTTT.

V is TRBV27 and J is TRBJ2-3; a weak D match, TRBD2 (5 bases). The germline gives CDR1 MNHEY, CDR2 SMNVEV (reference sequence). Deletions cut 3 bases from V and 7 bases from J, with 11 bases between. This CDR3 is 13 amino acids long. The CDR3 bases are TGTGCCAGCAGTTTCGGGGATGGTAATACGCAGTATTTT. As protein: CASSFGDGNTQYF.

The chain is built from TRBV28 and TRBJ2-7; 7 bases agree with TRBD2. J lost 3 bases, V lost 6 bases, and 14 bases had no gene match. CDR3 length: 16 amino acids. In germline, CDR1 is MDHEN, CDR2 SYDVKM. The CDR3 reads CASSPLMAGEVYEQYF. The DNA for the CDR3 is TGTGCCAGCAGCCCCTTGATGGCGGGAGAAGTCTACGAGCAGTACTTC.

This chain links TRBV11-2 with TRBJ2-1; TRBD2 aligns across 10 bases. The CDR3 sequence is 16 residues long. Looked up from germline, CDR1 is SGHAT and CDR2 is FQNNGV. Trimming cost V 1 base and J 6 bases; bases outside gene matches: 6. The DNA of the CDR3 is TGTGCCAGCAGCTTAGTAGAACTAGCGGGACGCAATGAGCAGTTCTTC. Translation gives CASSLVELAGRNEQFF.

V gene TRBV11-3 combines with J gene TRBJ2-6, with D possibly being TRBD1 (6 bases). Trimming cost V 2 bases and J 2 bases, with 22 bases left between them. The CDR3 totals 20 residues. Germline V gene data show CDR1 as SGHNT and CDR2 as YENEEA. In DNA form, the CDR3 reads TGTGCCAGCAGCTTACGATCAGGGGCTTCTACAGGAACTGGGGCCAACGTCCTGACTTTC. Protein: CASSLRSGASTGTGANVLTF.

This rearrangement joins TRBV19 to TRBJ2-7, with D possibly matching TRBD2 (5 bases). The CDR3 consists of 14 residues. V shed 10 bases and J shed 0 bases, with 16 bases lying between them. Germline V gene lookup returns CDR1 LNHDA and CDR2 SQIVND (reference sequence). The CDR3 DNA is TGTGCCACCTCGTCTAGCCCCAGCTCCTACGAGCAGTACTTC. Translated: CATSSSPSSYEQYF.

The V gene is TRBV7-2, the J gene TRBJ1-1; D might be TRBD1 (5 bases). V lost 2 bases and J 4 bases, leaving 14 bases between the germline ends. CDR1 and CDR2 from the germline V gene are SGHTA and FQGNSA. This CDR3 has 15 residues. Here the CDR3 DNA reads TGTGCCAGCAGCTTACCACATGGGGGTAGCACTGAAGCTTTCTTT. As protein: CASSLPHGGSTEAFF.

CDR3 DNA: TGTGCCAGTAACCCACAGGGAGTCCCGGACGAGCAGTACTTC. As protein: CASNPQGVPDEQYF. The chain has TRBV19 and TRBJ2-7; the D gene is possibly TRBD1 (6 bases). V was shortened by 7 bases and J by 5 bases, with 18 bases between the two germline ends. Germline values: CDR1 LNHDA, CDR2 SQIVND (reference sequence). The CDR3 totals 14 residues.

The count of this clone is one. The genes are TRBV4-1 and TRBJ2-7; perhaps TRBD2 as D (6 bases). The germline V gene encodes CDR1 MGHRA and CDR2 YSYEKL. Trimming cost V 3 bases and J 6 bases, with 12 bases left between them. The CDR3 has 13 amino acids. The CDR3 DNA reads TGCGCCAGCAGCCATACCCCGGGACTCGAGCAGTACTTC. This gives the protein CASSHTPGLEQYF.

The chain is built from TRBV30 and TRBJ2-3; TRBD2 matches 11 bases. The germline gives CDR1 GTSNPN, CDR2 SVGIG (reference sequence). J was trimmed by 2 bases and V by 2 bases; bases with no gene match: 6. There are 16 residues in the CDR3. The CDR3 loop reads CAWSTRLAGPTDTQYF. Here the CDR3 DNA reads TGTGCCTGGAGTACGCGACTAGCGGGGCCCACAGATACGCAGTATTTT. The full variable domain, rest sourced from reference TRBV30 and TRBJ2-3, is SQTIHQWPATLVQPVGSPLSLECTVEGTSNPNLYWYRQAAGRGLQLLFYSVGIGQISSEVPQNLSASRPQDRQFILSSKKLLLSDSGFYLCAWSTRLAGPTDTQYFGPGTRLTVL.

DNA of the CDR3: TGTGCCAGTCTTGAGGAGCGGGAGAGACCAGATACGCAGTATTTT. It yields the protein CASLEERERPDTQYF. This rearrangement joins TRBV25-1 to TRBJ2-3; TRBD2 aligns across 8 bases. Germline lookup yields CDR1 MGHDK and CDR2 SYGVNS. With 9 bases clipped from V and 4 bases from J, the junction kept 12 bases outside the gene matches. CDR3 length: 15 amino acids. The full variable domain, completed using reference TRBV25-1 and TRBJ2-3, is EADIYQTPRYLVIGTGKKITLECSQTMGHDKMYWYQQDPGMELHLIHYSYGVNSTEKGDLSSESTVSRIRTEHFPLTLESARPSHTSQYLCASLEERERPDTQYFGPGTRLTVL.

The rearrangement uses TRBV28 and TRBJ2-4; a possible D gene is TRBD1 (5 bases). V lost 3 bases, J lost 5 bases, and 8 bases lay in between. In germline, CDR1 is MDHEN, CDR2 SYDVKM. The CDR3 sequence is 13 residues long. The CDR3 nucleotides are TGTGCCAGCAGTTTGCAGGGTGAAAACATTCAGTACTTC. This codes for CASSLQGENIQYF.

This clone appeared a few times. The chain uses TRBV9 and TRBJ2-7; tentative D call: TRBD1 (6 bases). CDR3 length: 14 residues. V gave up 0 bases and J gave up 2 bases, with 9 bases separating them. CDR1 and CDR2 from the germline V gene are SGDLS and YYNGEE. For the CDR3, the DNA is TGTGCCAGCAGCGTAGGGGACACCACCTACGAGCAGTACTTC. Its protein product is CASSVGDTTYEQYF.

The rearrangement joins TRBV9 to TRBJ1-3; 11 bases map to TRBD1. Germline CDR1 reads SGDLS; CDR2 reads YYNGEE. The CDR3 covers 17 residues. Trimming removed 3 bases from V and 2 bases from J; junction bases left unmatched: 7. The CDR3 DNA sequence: TGTGCCAGCAGCGCCCGGGACAGGGGGTTGACTGGAAACACCATATATTTT. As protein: CASSARDRGLTGNTIYF.

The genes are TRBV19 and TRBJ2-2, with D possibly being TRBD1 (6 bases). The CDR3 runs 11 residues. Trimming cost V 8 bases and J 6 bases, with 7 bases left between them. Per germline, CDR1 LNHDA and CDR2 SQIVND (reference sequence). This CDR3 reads CASDRSGELFF. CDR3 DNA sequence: TGTGCCAGTGACAGGTCCGGGGAGCTGTTTTTT.

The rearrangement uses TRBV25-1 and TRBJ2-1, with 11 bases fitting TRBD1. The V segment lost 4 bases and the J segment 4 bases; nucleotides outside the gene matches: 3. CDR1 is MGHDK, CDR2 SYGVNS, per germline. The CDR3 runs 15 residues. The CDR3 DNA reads TGTGCCAGCAGTGCGGACAGGGGGCCTTACAATGAGCAGTTCTTC. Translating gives CASSADRGPYNEQFF.

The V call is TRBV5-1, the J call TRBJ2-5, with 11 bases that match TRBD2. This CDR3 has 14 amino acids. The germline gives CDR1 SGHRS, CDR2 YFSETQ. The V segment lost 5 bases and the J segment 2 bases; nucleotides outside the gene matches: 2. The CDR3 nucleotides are TGCGCCAGCAGAAGGACTAGCGGGCAAGAGACCCAGTACTTC. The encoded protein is CASRRTSGQETQYF.

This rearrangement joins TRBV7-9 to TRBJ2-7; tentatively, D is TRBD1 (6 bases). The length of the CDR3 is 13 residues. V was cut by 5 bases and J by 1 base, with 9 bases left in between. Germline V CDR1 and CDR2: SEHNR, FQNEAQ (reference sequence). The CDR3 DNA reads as TGTGCCAGCAGCACGGACAGTTCCTACGAGCAGTACTTC. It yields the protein CASSTDSSYEQYF.

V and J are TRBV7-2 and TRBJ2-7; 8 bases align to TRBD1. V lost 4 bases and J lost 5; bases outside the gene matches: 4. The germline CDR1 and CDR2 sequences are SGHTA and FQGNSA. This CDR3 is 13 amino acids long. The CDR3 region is CASSYLDRDEQYF. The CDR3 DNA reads TGTGCCAGCAGCTACTTGGACAGGGACGAGCAGTACTTC.

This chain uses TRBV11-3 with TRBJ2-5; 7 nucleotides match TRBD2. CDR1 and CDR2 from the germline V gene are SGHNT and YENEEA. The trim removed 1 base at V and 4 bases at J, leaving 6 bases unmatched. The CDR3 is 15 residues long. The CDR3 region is CASSLGTIAGETQYF. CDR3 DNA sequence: TGTGCCAGCAGCTTAGGGACTATAGCGGGAGAGACCCAGTACTTC.

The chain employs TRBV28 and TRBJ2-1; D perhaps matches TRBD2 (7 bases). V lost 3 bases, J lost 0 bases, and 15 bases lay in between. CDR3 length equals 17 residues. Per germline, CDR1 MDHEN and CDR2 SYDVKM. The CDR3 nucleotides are TGTGCCAGCAGTTTTTGGGAGGGGGGAAGCTCCTACAATGAGCAGTTCTTC. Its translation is CASSFWEGGSSYNEQFF.

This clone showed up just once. CDR3 DNA: TGTGCCAGCAGCTTGCTTCTATCCTATTCCTCCTACGAGCAGTACTTC. It is translated as CASSLLLSYSSYEQYF. The chain joins TRBV11-2 to TRBJ2-7; D call uncertain. CDR1 SGHAT and CDR2 FQNNGV come from the germline V gene. The CDR3 contains 16 residues. Trimming took 3 bases from V and 0 from J, leaving 15 bases between them.

CDR3 nucleotides: TGTGCCAGCAGTACGGGACAGGGGGGCGAAAAACTGTTTTTT. Translation gives CASSTGQGGEKLFF. V usage is TRBV6-5 and J usage is TRBJ1-4; 11 positions agree with TRBD1. Trimming removed 5 bases from V and 8 bases from J; junction bases left unmatched: 4. Germline loops: CDR1 MNHEY, CDR2 SVGAGI. CDR3 length: 14 amino acids.

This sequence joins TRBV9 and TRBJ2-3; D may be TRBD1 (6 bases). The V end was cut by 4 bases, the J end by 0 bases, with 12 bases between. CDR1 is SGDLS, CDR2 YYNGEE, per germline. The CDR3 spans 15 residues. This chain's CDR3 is CASSMGQTSTDTQYF. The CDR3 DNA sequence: TGTGCCAGCAGCATGGGACAAACTAGCACAGATACGCAGTATTTT.